This TCR beta chain was captured by sequencing in a study of CD8 T cells in Susac syndrome. Random hexamers served to reverse transcribe roughly 0.45 to 1 ug RNA. TCRdb re-analysed the immunoSEQ multiplex PCR reads in MiXCR, keeping a single row per CDR3 protein. This sample has 95,000 to 150,000 distinct CDR3 sequences; about 92% occur once, and the top ten carry roughly 0.3%. The CDR3 has 17 residues. J was trimmed by 2 bases and V by 2 bases; bases with no gene match: 5. The V gene's germline CDR1 is LGHDT and CDR2 YNNKEL (reference sequence). Sample: CD8+ T cells from PBMCs. The genes are TRBV3-1 and TRBJ2-3, with 12 nucleotides matching TRBD1. The sequence was collected from a human donor with multiple sclerosis. CDR3 sequence reads: CASSQPGQGALTDTQYF. For the CDR3, the DNA is TGTGCCAGCAGCCAACCGGGACAGGGGGCCCTCACAGATACGCAGTATTTT.